This section outlines one T cell receptor (beta chain) sequence together with its context. Its specificity is unknown. The source of the sample is a study of beta chain features in type 1 diabetes. Study-level information: The study examined more than 100,000,000 sorted cells across all samples. Findings and limits, study-wide: Within each of all four CD4+ subsets, Type 1 diabetes patients had TCRB CDR3s that were moderately but significantly shorter. More deletions and fewer insertions at VDJ junctions were seen in type 1 diabetes patients.

The V and J ends lost 1 base and 1 base respectively, with 16 bases between them. CDR3 length: 17 amino acids. CDR1 SGHTA and CDR2 FQGNSA come from the germline V gene. Sequenced material consisted of expressed TCRB transcripts (all of the isolated RNA was reverse transcribed). The method was immunoSEQ multiplex PCR; TCRdb's version includes in-frame clones alone and lacks a portion of them. The table lists hundreds of thousands of clones, over 12% of them singletons, with nearly 0.04% in the top ten. The genes are TRBV7-2 and TRBJ2-5; tentative D call: TRBD1 (5 bases). The material sequenced was naive CD4+ T cells from blood. The TCR was taken from a man aged 18 to 35 with type 1 diabetes. The CDR3 nucleotides are TGTGCCAGCAGCTTAGTCTCTGGGGCAGCCGGCCAAGAGACCCAGTACTTC. Translated: CASSLVSGAAGQETQYF. Based on the CDR3 plus reference TRBV7-2 and TRBJ2-5, the full variable domain is GAGVSQSPSNKVTEKGKDVELRCDPISGHTALYWYRQSLGQGLEFLIYFQGNSAPDKSGLPSDRFSAERTGGSVSTLTIQRTQQEDSAVYLCASSLVSGAAGQETQYFGPGTRLLVL.